The next 27 T cell receptor beta chains were all read from a single sample in a study of beta chain features in type 1 diabetes. Expressed TCRB transcripts were sequenced because the isolated RNA had all been reverse transcribed beforehand. Using immunoSEQ multiplex PCR, the repertoire was profiled, and TCRdb retains in-frame clones only, with some absent. The sample carries 350,000 or so clones, around 19% recorded once. Sequencing was performed on naive CD4+ T cells from blood. The origin of the receptors is a woman between 18 and 30 years old in good health.

This clone came up a few times. Here the CDR3 reads CASSMTENYGYTF. CDR3 DNA: TGTGCCAGTAGTATGACAGAGAACTATGGCTACACCTTC. The rearrangement links TRBV19 to TRBJ1-2, with D maybe TRBD1 (5 bases). The CDR3 contains 13 residues. Deletions cut 3 bases from V and 2 bases from J, with 7 bases between. CDR1 is LNHDA, CDR2 SQIVND, per germline (reference sequence).

The chain uses TRBV30 and TRBJ1-2; a possible D gene is TRBD1 (6 bases). CDR1 GTSNPN and CDR2 SVGIG come from the germline V gene (reference sequence). The CDR3 runs 13 residues. V shed 1 base and J shed 8 bases, with 14 bases lying between them. Written as DNA, the CDR3 is TGTGCCTGGAGTGCCCAGGGGAGAGGCGGCTACACCTTC. It yields the protein CAWSAQGRGGYTF.

The table lists this clone with a few counts. The genes are TRBV5-1 and TRBJ2-1, with D possibly being TRBD2 (6 bases). V gave up 4 bases and J gave up 5 bases, with 16 bases separating them. CDR3 length: 15 residues. From germline, CDR1 is SGHRS and CDR2 YFSETQ. The CDR3 protein is CASSQSGLVNNEQFF. CDR3 sequence (DNA): TGCGCCAGCAGCCAATCGGGACTCGTAAACAATGAGCAGTTCTTC.

The gene calls are TRBV10-3 and TRBJ2-5; 11 bases line up with TRBD2. With V trimmed by 2 bases and J by 5 bases, 10 bases remained unmatched. The CDR3 spans 17 residues. Looked up from germline, CDR1 is ENHRY and CDR2 is SYGVKD. The CDR3, as DNA: TGTGCCATCAGTGAGATACCTAGCGGGGGGCCGACGGAGACCCAGTACTTC. Amino acid sequence: CAISEIPSGGPTETQYF.

A few counts support this clone. The chain links TRBV6-5 to TRBJ2-1; possibly TRBD2 for D (6 bases). The V end lost 0 bases, the J end lost 1 base, and 10 bases lay between the germline ends. Germline V gene data show CDR1 as MNHEY and CDR2 as SVGAGI. The CDR3 consists of 16 residues. The CDR3: CASSYSKRVSYNEQFF. The DNA for the CDR3 is TGTGCCAGCAGTTACTCGAAGCGGGTTTCCTACAATGAGCAGTTCTTC.

The rearrangement joins TRBV7-9 to TRBJ2-1; 9 positions match TRBD1. The CDR3 runs to 13 residues. The junction had 4 bases not matched to a gene; V was cut back by 4 bases and J by 9 bases. Per germline, CDR1 SEHNR and CDR2 FQNEAQ (reference sequence). CDR3: CASSYGTGTEQFF. CDR3 nucleotides: TGTGCCAGCAGCTATGGGACAGGGACTGAGCAGTTCTTC.

J is TRBJ1-1 and V is TRBV7-9; D may be TRBD1 (5 bases). This CDR3 has 14 residues. V dropped 0 bases and J dropped 1 base, with 6 bases sitting between them. Germline V lookup: CDR1 SEHNR, CDR2 FQNEAQ (reference sequence). The CDR3 DNA reads as TGTGCCAGCAGCTTAGCGACAGCGAACACTGAAGCTTTCTTT. This gives the protein CASSLATANTEAFF.

This clone has a handful of counts. This chain uses TRBV7-3 with TRBJ2-3, with D perhaps TRBD1 (6 bases). Looked up from germline, CDR1 is SGHTA and CDR2 is FQGTGA. This CDR3 has 14 amino acids. The V end lost 11 bases, the J end lost 0 bases, and 15 bases lay between the germline ends. The CDR3 sequence is CARLRDTSTDTQYF. The CDR3 nucleotides are TGTGCCCGCCTCAGGGACACCAGCACAGATACGCAGTATTTT.

The CDR3 protein is CSAKDRGLPYEQYF. The CDR3 DNA reads TGCAGCGCCAAGGACAGGGGGTTACCCTACGAGCAGTACTTC. This chain joins TRBV29-1 and TRBJ2-7; 10 positions agree with TRBD1. Trimming at V came to 7 bases and at J to 2 bases, leaving 8 bases not matched to a gene. The CDR3 totals 14 residues. CDR1 is SQVTM, CDR2 ANQGSEA, per germline.

This clone was seen more than once but under ten times. The chain combines TRBV28 with TRBJ2-3; the match to TRBD1 covers 7 bases. Trimming took 5 bases from V and 1 from J; bases not matched to a gene: 9. Looked up from germline, CDR1 is MDHEN and CDR2 is SYDVKM. The CDR3 spans 16 residues. This CDR3 is CASSPRGTGGTDTQYF. The CDR3 nucleotides are TGTGCCAGCAGTCCCCGAGGCACAGGGGGCACAGATACGCAGTATTTT.

This clone was detected a few times. Sequence at one end of the junction differs from germline and may be a read error. The V gene is TRBV29-1, the J gene TRBJ2-2; D not certain. CDR3 length equals 13 residues. Germline CDR1 and CDR2: SQVTM and ANQGSEA. This chain's CDR3 is CSGEEYGTGELFF. For the CDR3, the DNA is TGCAGCGGTGAAGAGTACGGGACCGGGGAGCTGTTTTTT.

This clone has just a few counts. This chain connects TRBV30 to TRBJ2-3; D is perhaps TRBD2 (6 bases). The V gene's germline CDR1 is GTSNPN and CDR2 SVGIG (reference sequence). CDR3 length: 14 amino acids. Between the trimmed V and J ends, which lost 2 bases and 3 bases, there was a span of 12 bases. The CDR3 nucleotides read TGTGCCTGGAGTCCCCCCGGGAGTACAGATACGCAGTATTTT. Encoded protein: CAWSPPGSTDTQYF.

V gene TRBV6-5 combines with J gene TRBJ2-2; 14 bases fit TRBD2. V lost 7 bases to trimming and J lost 6 bases; unmatched junction nucleotides: 4. The CDR3 runs 15 residues. Per the germline V gene, CDR1 is MNHEY and CDR2 is SVGAGI. For the CDR3, the DNA is TGTGCCAGCACTTTGACTAGCGGGAGGGCCGGGGAGCTGTTTTTT. Protein: CASTLTSGRAGELFF.

This rearrangement joins TRBV5-1 to TRBJ2-3; perhaps TRBD2 as D (5 bases). Germline values: CDR1 SGHRS, CDR2 YFSETQ. Between the trimmed V and J ends, which lost 5 bases and 5 bases, there was a span of 9 bases. CDR3 length: 12 amino acids. Here the CDR3 reads CASRGGGDTQYF. Written as DNA, the CDR3 is TGCGCCAGCAGGGGCGGAGGAGATACGCAGTATTTT.

This sequence joins TRBV4-3 and TRBJ2-3, with 8 bases that match TRBD2. The junction had 17 bases not matched to a gene; V was cut back by 0 bases and J by 6 bases. CDR1 and CDR2 (germline): LGHNA, YSLEER. The CDR3 is 19 residues long. This CDR3 is CASSQDRAGLVRFLDTQYF. The CDR3 DNA reads TGCGCCAGCAGCCAAGATCGGGCGGGACTAGTGAGGTTCCTCGATACGCAGTATTTT.

V is TRBV4-2 and J is TRBJ2-7, with 15 bases matching TRBD2. The CDR3 loop spans 16 amino acids. The J segment lost 6 bases and the V segment lost 2 bases, leaving 5 bases of the junction unmatched. Germline loops: CDR1 LGHNA, CDR2 YNFKEQ. CDR3 sequence (DNA): TGTGCCAGCAGCCAACTCGGGACTAGCGGGAGGTCCGAGCAGTACTTC. It is translated as CASSQLGTSGRSEQYF.

This rearrangement joins TRBV5-6 to TRBJ2-1; 11 bases agree with TRBD2. V lost 3 bases, J lost 4 bases, and 3 bases stayed unmatched. Looked up from germline, CDR1 is SGHDT and CDR2 is YYEEEE. The CDR3 extends over 15 amino acids. The CDR3 DNA is TGTGCCAGCAGCTCGAGACTAGCGGGGTACAATGAGCAGTTCTTC. Amino acids: CASSSRLAGYNEQFF.

This clone was picked up a small number of times. This sequence joins TRBV4-2 and TRBJ2-5; tentatively, D is TRBD2 (7 bases). V lost 8 bases, J lost 1 base, and 17 bases lay in between. The CDR3 is made up of 15 amino acids. Germline V gene sequence: CDR1 LGHNA, CDR2 YNFKEQ. The CDR3 coding sequence is TGTGCCAGCGGGCGGGGGCCCGAGTTCCAAGAGACCCAGTACTTC. Protein sequence: CASGRGPEFQETQYF.

The chain links TRBV7-8 to TRBJ2-3, with D possibly being TRBD1 (6 bases). Germline CDR1 reads SGHVS; CDR2 reads FQNEAQ. Trimming removed 4 bases at V and 3 bases at J, with 17 bases between. The CDR3 is 16 amino acids. CDR3 region: CASSSDRTLTTDTQYF. CDR3 bases: TGTGCCAGCAGCTCAGACAGGACTTTAACGACAGATACGCAGTATTTT.

The V and J genes are TRBV30 and TRBJ1-2; no reliable D call. V was clipped by 1 base and J by 1 base, with 16 bases between them. Germline CDR1 GTSNPN, CDR2 SVGIG (reference sequence). CDR3 length equals 16 residues. CDR3 bases: TGTGCCTGGAGTGCCTCCGTAGACAACCATAACTATGGCTACACCTTC. Translating gives CAWSASVDNHNYGYTF.

This clone was seen a few times. The CDR3 sequence is CASSALLAGGKNEQFF. The CDR3 DNA follows: TGTGCCAGCAGCGCCCTACTAGCGGGAGGTAAAAATGAGCAGTTCTTC. The chain recombines TRBV9 with TRBJ2-1; 12 bases are a match to TRBD2. This CDR3 spans 16 amino acids. Trimming took 3 bases from V and 7 from J; bases not matched to a gene: 8. Germline CDR1 SGDLS, CDR2 YYNGEE.

For the CDR3, the DNA is TGTGCCATCAGTGAGTCGGAGCGAAGCCTTAGCACAGATACGCAGTATTTT. It yields the protein CAISESERSLSTDTQYF. This chain links TRBV10-3 with TRBJ2-3; D unresolved. This CDR3 is built from 17 residues. Deletions cut 0 bases from V and 0 bases from J, with 13 bases between. Per the germline V gene, CDR1 is ENHRY and CDR2 is SYGVKD.

The chain carries TRBV5-1 and TRBJ1-1; tentatively, D is TRBD1 (5 bases). CDR1 is SGHRS and CDR2 is YFSETQ in the germline V gene. This CDR3 contains 16 residues. The V and J ends lost 4 bases and 1 base respectively, with 17 bases between them. The CDR3 loop is CASSPYPKGSNTEAFF. CDR3 coding DNA: TGCGCCAGCAGCCCCTACCCTAAGGGGTCGAACACTGAAGCTTTCTTT.

The sample holds a few counts of this clone. This chain connects TRBV30 to TRBJ2-1; 15 bases align to TRBD2. The CDR3 contains 15 residues. CDR1 is GTSNPN, CDR2 SVGIG, per germline (reference sequence). CDR3 in DNA: TGTGCTGCCCGTTTGGGACTAGCGGGAGGTGATGAGCAGTTCTTC. It yields the protein CAARLGLAGGDEQFF.

This clone was recorded a few times. The J gene is TRBJ2-7, the V gene TRBV7-2, with D possibly being TRBD2 (6 bases). The CDR3 contains 16 residues. With 0 bases removed from V and 0 bases from J, the gap between germline ends came to 12 bases. CDR1 and CDR2 (germline): SGHTA, FQGNSA. The CDR3 DNA reads TGTGCCAGCAGCTTAGCCGTAGCGGCACACTCCTACGAGCAGTACTTC. Its protein product is CASSLAVAAHSYEQYF.

This clone was counted between two and nine times. The V call is TRBV7-8, the J call TRBJ2-7; D is perhaps TRBD2 (6 bases). Germline loops: CDR1 SGHVS, CDR2 FQNEAQ. The CDR3 spans 15 residues. V was shortened by 2 bases and J by 1 base, with 12 bases between the two germline ends. CDR3 in amino acids: CASSLRASESYEQYF. The CDR3 DNA is TGTGCCAGCAGCTTACGGGCTAGCGAGTCCTACGAGCAGTACTTC.

The V gene is TRBV29-1, the J gene TRBJ1-2; no reliable D call. This CDR3 spans 12 amino acids. Trimming left V 4 bases short and J 10 bases short, with 16 bases between. CDR1 SQVTM and CDR2 ANQGSEA come from the germline V gene. The CDR3 sequence: CSVGESGRIYTF. The CDR3 DNA sequence: TGCAGCGTTGGGGAGAGTGGGCGTATCTACACCTTC.